This entry describes one TCR beta chain. In its sample, this clonotype was seen many times. The specificity of this receptor is unknown. No clone much larger than this one lies a single base away; base qualities are absent. Preparation of the library involved 5' RACE. TCRdb shows the sequencer as NextSeq 500. The TCR library protocol attached unique molecular identifiers to individual cDNA molecules to correct for sequencing error and PCR bias. Both TCR alpha and beta chains were sequenced, and tight co-correlation was observed between alpha and beta sequence abundances in each sample. Per the source publication's procedure: V gene, J gene and CDR3 annotation of TCR sequences was performed with Decombinator V4. Expanded TCRs were defined as changing significantly between any two time points under a Poisson model with p below 0.0001. TCR abundances were normalised to the total number of TCRs sequenced in each sample and reported as counts per million. TRAV1-2 paired with TRAJ12, TRAJ20 or TRAJ33 defined MAIT TCRs, while TRAV10 paired with TRAJ18 defined iNKT TCRs. VDJdb, accessed on 1 November 2021, was searched for TCRs annotated for CMV, EBV and SARS-CoV-2, and TCRs annotated for more than one antigen were excluded. The raw public data were reprocessed by TCRdb itself: fastp quality trimming at Q25, MiXCR clonotype calling, in-frame beta chains only. Merged by CDR3 protein, the rows form single entries marked with the most common genes and DNA. The V and J calls reflect TCRdb's pipeline rather than the authors' work. The sample contains 30,000 to 40,000 distinct CDR3 sequences, less than 7.5% of them found a single time. The ten most abundant clones make up 20% to 25% of the sample.

These data belong to a study of early T cells in non-severe SARS-CoV-2 infection (dated by TCRdb to about 2021). Context from the whole study: Because TCR sequencing was done on bulk RNA from unsorted whole blood, the alpha and beta chains could not be paired. Results and caveats for the whole study, not just this receptor: VDJdb matching was skewed toward anti-spike CD8 responses, so virus-specific expansions were likely underestimated and private and CD4 specificities were missed.

According to the germline V gene, CDR1 reads SGHAT and CDR2 reads FQNNGV. The junction carries 9 bases between V and J, which are trimmed by 1 base and 0 bases respectively. The cysteine opens and the phenylalanine closes a CDR3 of 16 amino acids. Only the CDR3 DNA is retained, 48 bases long and in frame from the first base. The study was a case-control design nested within a healthcare worker cohort in London, UK, with weekly nasopharyngeal swab PCR tests and blood sampling. Healthcare workers were recruited between 23 and 31 March 2020, during the week of the UK lockdown, and were followed weekly for up to about 16 weeks.

The specimen comprised whole blood, sampled at baseline. Here the chain combines TRBV11-2 and TRBJ2-2, with the D gene too uncertain to name. The origin of this receptor is an adult who was a healthcare worker with PCR-confirmed SARS-CoV-2 infection or an uninfected control (not recorded which). The bases are TGTGCCAGCAGCTTAGCGGTCAGTGCGAACACCGGGGAGCTGTTTTTT. This gives the protein CASSLAVSANTGELFF.